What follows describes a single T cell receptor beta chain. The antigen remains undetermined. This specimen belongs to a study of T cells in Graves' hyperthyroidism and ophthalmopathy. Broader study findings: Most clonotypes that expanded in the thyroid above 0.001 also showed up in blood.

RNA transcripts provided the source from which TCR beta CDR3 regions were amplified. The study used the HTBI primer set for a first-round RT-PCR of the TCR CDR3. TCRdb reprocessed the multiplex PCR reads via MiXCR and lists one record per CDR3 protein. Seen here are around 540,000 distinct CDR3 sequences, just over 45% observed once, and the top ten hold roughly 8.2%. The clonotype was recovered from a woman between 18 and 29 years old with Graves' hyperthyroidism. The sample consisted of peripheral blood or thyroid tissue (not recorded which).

The CDR3 here is CATSREVGASDGYTF. Written as DNA, the CDR3 is TGTGCCACCAGCAGAGAAGTAGGGGCAAGCGATGGCTACACCTTC. The chain recombines TRBV15 with TRBJ1-2; D possibly corresponds to TRBD1 (5 bases). Trimming left V 0 bases short and J 6 bases short, with 14 bases between. This CDR3 has 15 amino acids. Looked up from germline, CDR1 is LNHNV and CDR2 is YYDKDF (reference sequence). The whole variable domain, filled in from reference TRBV15 and TRBJ1-2, reads DAMVIQNPRYQVTQFGKPVTLSCSQTLNHNVMYWYQQKSSQAPKLLFHYYDKDFNNEADTPDNFQSRRPNTSFCFLDIRSPGLGDTAMYLCATSREVGASDGYTFGSGTRLTVV.